The TCR beta chain under discussion was sequenced for a study of identical twins. Study-wide findings and caveats: High-abundance cord blood beta clonotypes had fewer insertions; memory repertoires showed none.

In TCRdb, the 5' RACE reads were re-called with MiXCR into one record per CDR3 protein. The profile covers 200,000 to 300,000 distinct CDR3 sequences, with 7.5% appearing a single time and under 6% taken by the ten largest. Healthy Caucasians alone served as donors. Turning to this clonotype: No antigen is known for it.

This same sample was also taken into another study, of yellow fever vaccine responses in identical twins.

Specimen: CD8+ T cells sorted from blood. The clonotype comes from a woman between 18 and 30 years old in good health.

The CDR3 region is CASSHRDYNTGELFF. The CDR3 bases are TGTGCCAGCAGCCACCGGGACTACAACACCGGGGAGCTGTTTTTT. This chain uses TRBV6-1 with TRBJ2-2, with 7 nucleotides matching TRBD2. The CDR3 is made up of 15 amino acids. Trimming took 6 bases from V and 2 from J; bases not matched to a gene: 6. CDR1 is MNHNS and CDR2 is SASEGT in the germline V gene.